Listed below are T cell receptor beta chains from one sample, sequenced in a study of blood T cell repertoires in COVID-19. Some clones are missing from TCRdb's copy, which holds only in-frame ones; the method was immunoSEQ multiplex PCR. The profile shows 150,000 or so clones, approximately 78% of them singletons. Sequencing was performed on peripheral blood. The receptors derive from a human donor with acute or convalescent COVID-19. The donor label of this sample is uncertain. CDR3s leave out the opening cysteine and the closing phenylalanine or tryptophan. The order of the fields is V gene, CDR3 length, CDR3 protein.

v_call: TRBV6-2/TRBV6-3; cdr3_length: 13; cdr3_aa: ASSYRTGRTGELF
v_call: TRBV11-2; cdr3_length: 13; cdr3_aa: ASSLDRQSSYEQY
v_call: TRBV4-2; cdr3_length: 15; cdr3_aa: ASSRGESGTGEEKLF
v_call: TRBV7-2; cdr3_length: 17; cdr3_aa: ASSLGDASGGWLQETQY
v_call: TRBV5-1; cdr3_length: 11; cdr3_aa: ASSTGQAETQY
v_call: TRBV30; cdr3_length: 10; cdr3_aa: AWTHSTWGYT
v_call: TRBV5-1; cdr3_length: 14; cdr3_aa: ASTPPGQGSTDTQY
v_call: TRBV18; cdr3_length: 17; cdr3_aa: ASSPDRTGRSIDNSPLH
v_call: TRBV2; cdr3_length: 13; cdr3_aa: ASGWPEEGNQPQH
v_call: TRBV9; cdr3_length: 10; cdr3_aa: ASSLREGEQY
v_call: TRBV6-1; cdr3_length: 11; cdr3_aa: ASSENRGLEQY
v_call: TRBV30; cdr3_length: 13; cdr3_aa: AWSQGLLNNSPLH
v_call: TRBV10-1; cdr3_length: 16; cdr3_aa: ASSAKPRGERRTDTQY
v_call: TRBV12-3/TRBV12-4; cdr3_length: 10; cdr3_aa: ASLAAPGELF
v_call: TRBV25-1; cdr3_length: 13; cdr3_aa: ASSAADRGRDEQF
v_call: TRBV5-1; cdr3_length: 15; cdr3_aa: ASSFGGTSGGQETQY
v_call: TRBV5-1; cdr3_length: 13; cdr3_aa: ASSLGHRVNYGYT
v_call: TRBV5-4; cdr3_length: 12; cdr3_aa: ASSAQGAGETQY
v_call: TRBV7-8; cdr3_length: 14; cdr3_aa: ASSGRQGAYNSPLH
v_call: TRBV3-1/TRBV3-2; cdr3_length: 12; cdr3_aa: ASSQEGGTGKAF
v_call: TRBV5-1; cdr3_length: 14; cdr3_aa: ASSSGGGRKQETQY
v_call: TRBV5-4; cdr3_length: 12; cdr3_aa: ASSPAANNYGYT
v_call: TRBV7-8; cdr3_length: 13; cdr3_aa: ASSLVPGSGNTIY
v_call: TRBV7-3; cdr3_length: 13; cdr3_aa: ASSSNPGGRGGYT
v_call: TRBV30; cdr3_length: 9; cdr3_aa: AWAGRFEAF
v_call: TRBV9; cdr3_length: 12; cdr3_aa: ASSEGQPDTEAF
v_call: TRBV6-5; cdr3_length: 13; cdr3_aa: ASRFAGQGDQPQH